Following are 30 T cell receptor beta chains from one sample sequenced in a study of blood T cell repertoires in COVID-19. Only in-frame clones appear in the TCRdb table, and some are missing; sequencing was by immunoSEQ multiplex PCR. The sample holds about 120,000 clones, 55% to 75% seen once. Sequenced material: peripheral blood. The receptors were sampled from a woman aged 65 to 85 with acute or convalescent COVID-19.

J is TRBJ2-1 and V is TRBV4-3; D is undetermined. The length of the CDR3 is 13 residues. Germline V gene lookup returns CDR1 LGHNA and CDR2 YSLEER. V was clipped by 1 base and J by 6 bases, with 7 bases between them. Written as DNA, the CDR3 is TGCGCCAGCAGCCAAGGTAGCTCCAATGAGCAGTTCTTC. Encoded protein: CASSQGSSNEQFF.

The chain couples TRBV5-5 to TRBJ2-3, with D maybe TRBD1 (6 bases). In germline, CDR1 is SGHKS, CDR2 YYEKEE (reference sequence). This CDR3 comprises 18 residues. The V end lost 2 bases, the J end lost 1 base, and 20 bases lay between the germline ends. CDR3 in amino acids: CASSFVGALGTGTDTQYF. Written as DNA, the CDR3 is TGTGCCAGCAGCTTCGTGGGGGCGTTGGGGACCGGCACAGATACGCAGTATTTT. Full variable domain (rest looked up from reference TRBV5-5 and TRBJ2-3): DAGVTQSPTHLIKTRGQQVTLRCSPISGHKSVSWYQQVLGQGPQFIFQYYEKEERGRGNFPDRFSARQFPNYSSELNVNALLLGDSALYLCASSFVGALGTGTDTQYFGPGTRLTVL.

In its sample, this clone was seen a few times. The rearrangement links TRBV2 to TRBJ2-7; 10 bases fit TRBD2. CDR3 length: 14 amino acids. J was trimmed by 9 bases and V by 6 bases; bases with no gene match: 11. CDR1 and CDR2 (germline): SNHLY, FYNNEI. The DNA of the CDR3 is TGTGCCAGCAGCCTAGGGCCTAGCGGGAGTCCGCAGTACTTC. Translating gives CASSLGPSGSPQYF.

The chain links TRBV12-3 or TRBV12-4 to TRBJ2-3; 8 bases agree with TRBD1. The V gene end was trimmed by 0 bases and the J gene end by 11 bases; junction bases not matched to a gene: 4. This CDR3 spans 13 amino acids. The CDR3 DNA reads TGTGCCAGCAGTTTAGCGGACAGGGAGGTGCAGTATTTT. Protein product: CASSLADREVQYF.

The chain employs TRBV18 and TRBJ1-2, with 7 bases aligning to TRBD1. V was pared by 4 bases and J by 0 bases, with 11 bases of the junction left unmatched. The length of the CDR3 is 17 residues. Germline V gives CDR1 KGHSH, CDR2 LQKENI. The CDR3 reads CASSLQQGNLANYGYTF. In nucleotides, the CDR3 is TGTGCCAGCTCACTTCAACAGGGGAACTTAGCTAACTATGGCTACACCTTC.

The gene calls are TRBV21-1 and TRBJ2-1; TRBD2 reflects the table's D call only, with no check against the DNA. TRBV21-1 is assigned pseudogene status. The CDR3 extends over 19 amino acids. The CDR3 coding sequence is TGTGCCAGCAGCCTCAAACGGCCTAGCGGGGGGCCCCCCTACAATGAGCAGTTCTTC. As protein: CASSLKRPSGGPPYNEQFF.

The chain couples TRBV3-1 (or the pseudogene TRBV3-2) to TRBJ1-2, with a weak D call TRBD1 (6 bases). Germline CDR1 reads LGHDT; CDR2 reads YNNKEL (reference sequence). CDR3 length equals 16 residues. V lost 4 bases and J 8 bases, leaving 23 bases between the germline ends. The CDR3 reads CASSLLAGQYARGYTF. The CDR3 DNA follows: TGTGCCAGCAGCCTTCTTGCAGGACAGTATGCGAGGGGCTACACCTTC.

J is TRBJ1-1 and V is TRBV23-1, with D tentatively TRBD1 (5 bases). TRBV23-1 counts as an open reading frame of uncertain function. The CDR3 spans 16 residues. V lost 1 base to trimming and J lost 0 bases, with 12 bases between them. This CDR3 reads CASSQFDGRVNTEAFF. The CDR3 DNA sequence: TGCGCCAGCAGTCAATTTGACGGCAGGGTGAACACTGAAGCTTTCTTT.

The genes are TRBV3-1 (or the pseudogene TRBV3-2) and TRBJ2-1, with 8 bases fitting TRBD2. The CDR3 has 15 residues. Germline loops: CDR1 LGHDT, CDR2 YNNKEL (reference sequence). Germline trimming cut 0 bases from V and 4 bases from J; bases unmatched to any gene: 2. CDR3 sequence: CASSQDGLAYNEQFF. The CDR3 DNA follows: TGTGCCAGCAGCCAAGATGGACTAGCATACAATGAGCAGTTCTTC.

The chain is built from TRBV13 and TRBJ2-2, with TRBD1 matching 7 bases. The CDR3 is 18 amino acids. In germline, CDR1 is PRHDT, CDR2 FYEKMQ (reference sequence). Trimming took 6 bases from V and 0 from J; bases not matched to a gene: 13. Written as DNA, the CDR3 is TGTGCCAGCAGTCCACAGGGGAGATGGCGCGCGAACACCGGGGAGCTGTTTTTT. Protein: CASSPQGRWRANTGELFF. Full variable domain (missing parts from reference TRBV13 and TRBJ2-2): AAGVIQSPRHLIKEKRETATLKCYPIPRHDTVYWYQQGPGQDPQFLISFYEKMQSDKGSIPDRFSAQQFSDYHSELNMSSLELGDSALYFCASSPQGRWRANTGELFFGEGSRLTVL.

In its sample, this clone was seen a few times. The V and J genes are TRBV19 and TRBJ1-5; TRBD1 aligns across 7 bases. Germline CDR1 is LNHDA and CDR2 is SQIVND (reference sequence). The CDR3 loop spans 13 amino acids. Losses at the gene ends were 8 bases for V and 7 bases for J; bases not matched to a gene: 8. CDR3 nucleotide sequence: TGTGCCAGTGGACAGGCGGTAGGCCAGCCCCAGCATTTT. Protein product: CASGQAVGQPQHF. The full variable domain, completed using reference TRBV19 and TRBJ1-5, is DGGITQSPKYLFRKEGQNVTLSCEQNLNHDAMYWYRQDPGQGLRLIYYSQIVNDFQKGDIAEGYSVSREKKESFPLTVTSAQKNPTAFYLCASGQAVGQPQHFGDGTRLSIL.

This chain connects TRBV19 to TRBJ2-1; D remains unclear. The CDR3 consists of 16 residues. Trimming shortened V by 3 bases and J by 3 bases, and 15 bases separated the two germline ends. Germline loops: CDR1 LNHDA, CDR2 SQIVND (reference sequence). CDR3 nucleotides: TGTGCCAGTAGTATTTCGTTCCCTCGACTCTACAATGAGCAGTTCTTC. Its translation: CASSISFPRLYNEQFF. Full variable domain (outside the CDR3, taken from reference TRBV19 and TRBJ2-1): DGGITQSPKYLFRKEGQNVTLSCEQNLNHDAMYWYRQDPGQGLRLIYYSQIVNDFQKGDIAEGYSVSREKKESFPLTVTSAQKNPTAFYLCASSISFPRLYNEQFFGPGTRLTVL.

This chain uses TRBV15 with TRBJ2-2; no clear D. The V end was cut by 1 base, the J end by 1 base, with 10 bases between. The length of the CDR3 is 16 residues. Germline lookup yields CDR1 LNHNV and CDR2 YYDKDF (reference sequence). The CDR3 reads CATSRGGGVNTGELFF. In DNA form, the CDR3 reads TGTGCCACCAGCAGAGGTGGCGGAGTGAACACCGGGGAGCTGTTTTTT. The variable domain in full, completed from reference TRBV15 and TRBJ2-2, reads DAMVIQNPRYQVTQFGKPVTLSCSQTLNHNVMYWYQQKSSQAPKLLFHYYDKDFNNEADTPDNFQSRRPNTSFCFLDIRSPGLGDTAMYLCATSRGGGVNTGELFFGEGSRLTVL.

J is TRBJ2-1 and V is TRBV5-1, with D tentatively TRBD1 (7 bases). This CDR3 region has 14 residues. V was clipped by 2 bases and J by 3 bases, with 9 bases between them. The germline CDR1 and CDR2 sequences are SGHRS and YFSETQ. CDR3 sequence reads: CASSFQGGYNEQFF. In DNA, the CDR3 is TGCGCCAGCAGCTTCCAGGGGGGCTACAATGAGCAGTTCTTC. The full variable domain, completed using reference TRBV5-1 and TRBJ2-1, is KAGVTQTPRYLIKTRGQQVTLSCSPISGHRSVSWYQQTPGQGLQFLFEYFSETQRNKGNFPGRFSGRQFSNSRSEMNVSTLELGDSALYLCASSFQGGYNEQFFGPGTRLTVL.

The table lists this clone with a count of one. This chain uses TRBV30 with TRBJ1-3; D ambiguous. The V gene lost 0 bases and the J gene lost 0 bases, with 12 bases spanning the gap. Germline V gives CDR1 GTSNPN, CDR2 SVGIG (reference sequence). CDR3 length equals 16 residues. The CDR3 sequence is CAWSVRGGSSGNTIYF. CDR3 sequence (DNA): TGTGCCTGGAGTGTACGAGGTGGCAGCTCTGGAAACACCATATATTTT.

The chain links TRBV29-1 to TRBJ1-6; D remains ambiguous. Germline CDR1 is SQVTM and CDR2 is ANQGSEA. This CDR3 has 13 amino acids. V was trimmed by 3 bases and J by 9 bases, leaving 12 bases between them. The CDR3, as DNA: TGCAGCGTTGAGTTGGCGCCGGGTTCACCCCTCCACTTT. This sequence encodes CSVELAPGSPLHF.

This chain links TRBV5-5 with TRBJ2-6, with 8 positions matching TRBD1. Germline V gene data show CDR1 as SGHKS and CDR2 as YYEKEE (reference sequence). The CDR3 spans 17 residues. Trimming at V came to 6 bases and at J to 1 base, leaving 9 bases not matched to a gene. The CDR3 loop reads CASTPGQGGSGANVLTF. The CDR3 DNA sequence: TGTGCCAGCACCCCCGGACAGGGAGGATCTGGGGCCAACGTCCTGACTTTC.

The chain combines TRBV29-1 with TRBJ2-5, with 10 bases identical to TRBD2. The CDR3 totals 15 residues. The V gene end was trimmed by 2 bases and the J gene end by 4 bases; junction bases not matched to a gene: 7. CDR1 and CDR2 (germline): SQVTM, ANQGSEA. CDR3 protein: CSVERGSGRLETQYF. The CDR3 bases are TGCAGCGTTGAAAGGGGTAGCGGGAGGTTAGAGACCCAGTACTTC.

A remark on this clone: The sample carries other DNA sequences with the same CDR3. This chain joins TRBV18 and TRBJ2-7; TRBD1 agrees at 7 bases. CDR1 and CDR2 (germline): KGHSH, LQKENI. The V gene end was trimmed by 3 bases and the J gene end by 2 bases; junction bases not matched to a gene: 1. The CDR3 runs 13 residues. CDR3: CASSPQGAYEQYF. The DNA for the CDR3 is TGTGCCAGCTCACCCCAGGGGGCCTACGAGCAGTACTTC.

The J gene is TRBJ2-7, the V gene TRBV6-2 or TRBV6-3, with D possibly TRBD2 on 6 matching bases. The CDR3 runs 17 residues. Germline values: CDR1 MNHEY, CDR2 SVGEGT. V dropped 0 bases and J dropped 0 bases, with 15 bases sitting between them. CDR3: CASSYSRDLTYSYEQYF. The CDR3 nucleotides are TGTGCCAGCAGTTACTCCCGGGACTTGACTTACTCCTACGAGCAGTACTTC.

The chain joins TRBV24-1 to TRBJ2-2; TRBD2 matches at 15 bases. V shed 5 bases and J 2 bases; nucleotides not matched to a gene: 8. Germline CDR1 reads KGHDR; CDR2 reads SFDVKD. The CDR3 is made up of 19 amino acids. In DNA form, the CDR3 reads TGTGCCACCAGTGCCAAGAGGGGACTAGCGGGAGGAAACACCGGGGAGCTGTTTTTT. Amino acids: CATSAKRGLAGGNTGELFF.

The genes are TRBV6-2 or TRBV6-3 and TRBJ1-2; D remains unclear. CDR1 is MNHEY and CDR2 is SVGEGT in the germline V gene. The ends were cut back, 6 bases at V and 5 bases at J, with 16 bases in the middle. This CDR3 spans 14 amino acids. Here the CDR3 reads CASSPSGSRYGYTF. CDR3 DNA: TGTGCCAGCAGCCCCTCGGGGAGCCGTTATGGCTACACCTTC.

This clone showed up just a few times. This rearrangement joins TRBV5-6 to TRBJ1-4; 8 nucleotides match TRBD1. Germline V gives CDR1 SGHDT, CDR2 YYEEEE. Trimming took 4 bases from V and 8 from J; bases not matched to a gene: 10. This CDR3 has 15 residues. CDR3 coding DNA: TGTGCCAGCAGCATAGGACAGGGAGTTAACGAAAAACTGTTTTTT. Protein sequence: CASSIGQGVNEKLFF.

This clone was counted once. The J gene is TRBJ2-7, the V gene TRBV18; D remains unclear. V was shortened by 4 bases and J by 2 bases, with 9 bases between the two germline ends. The CDR3 length is 13 residues. Germline CDR1 reads KGHSH; CDR2 reads LQKENI. The DNA for the CDR3 is TGTGCCAGCTCACTTTACAGTACCTACGAGCAGTACTTC. Encoded protein: CASSLYSTYEQYF.

This chain joins TRBV28 and TRBJ1-2; D not resolved. Per the germline V gene, CDR1 is MDHEN and CDR2 is SYDVKM. This CDR3 has 15 residues. The V end was cut by 6 bases, the J end by 4 bases, with 18 bases between. Written as DNA, the CDR3 is TGTGCCAGCAGCCAGATAAGTCCCTCGGGCTATGGCTACACCTTC. Its protein product is CASSQISPSGYGYTF.

V and J are TRBV18 and TRBJ2-7, with 11 positions matching TRBD1. The J segment lost 2 bases and the V segment lost 2 bases, leaving 8 bases of the junction unmatched. Germline V CDR1 and CDR2: KGHSH, LQKENI. This CDR3 contains 17 residues. CDR3 residues: CASSPGWGQGGPYEQYF. In DNA form, the CDR3 reads TGTGCCAGCTCACCAGGTTGGGGACAGGGGGGCCCCTACGAGCAGTACTTC.

The rearrangement joins TRBV15 to TRBJ2-3; 9 nucleotides align to TRBD2. The CDR3 is made up of 12 amino acids. Germline V lookup: CDR1 LNHNV, CDR2 YYDKDF (reference sequence). The CDR3 DNA reads as TGTGCTATTAGCGGGAGTTCGGATACGCAGTATTTT. Translating it yields CAISGSSDTQYF.

V gene TRBV7-2 combines with J gene TRBJ1-3; D unclear. The ends were cut back, 6 bases at V and 4 bases at J, with 10 bases in the middle. Germline CDR1 and CDR2: SGHTA and FQGNSA. This CDR3 has 13 residues. This chain's CDR3 is CASSPSAGNTIYF. The CDR3 nucleotides are TGTGCCAGCAGTCCAAGCGCCGGAAACACCATATATTTT.

The chain carries TRBV10-3 and TRBJ2-1, with 11 bases identical to TRBD2. The CDR3 spans 15 residues. J was trimmed by 2 bases and V by 5 bases; bases with no gene match: 2. Germline values: CDR1 ENHRY, CDR2 SYGVKD. CDR3 amino acids: CAISIAGGAYNEQFF. CDR3 nucleotide sequence: TGTGCCATCAGTATAGCGGGGGGGGCCTACAATGAGCAGTTCTTC.

This clone was recorded a few times. The rearrangement joins TRBV10-1 to TRBJ2-3; a weak D match, TRBD1 (5 bases). The ends were cut back, 11 bases at V and 1 base at J, with 13 bases in the middle. The CDR3 spans 13 residues. Germline assignment: CDR1 WNHNN and CDR2 SYGVQD (reference sequence). CDR3 in amino acids: CADKQDRTDTQYF. CDR3 DNA sequence: TGCGCCGACAAACAGGATCGCACAGATACGCAGTATTTT.